One sample yielded the 25 T cell receptor beta chains listed below, sequenced in a study of cytomegalovirus exposure and HLA in healthy donors. In the PCR, 60 Vbeta and 13 Jbeta primers were used. Using immunoSEQ multiplex PCR, the repertoire was profiled, and TCRdb retains in-frame clones only, with some absent. The sample shows some 200,000 clones, 80% of them seen only once. Sequenced material: PBMCs. The source is a boy younger than 18 in good health and CMV-seronegative.

This chain joins TRBV7-6 and TRBJ2-2; D is possibly TRBD2 (6 bases). Germline V gives CDR1 SGHVS, CDR2 FNYEAQ. V lost 5 bases and J 7 bases, leaving 11 bases between the germline ends. The CDR3 is made up of 13 amino acids. CDR3 coding DNA: TGTGCCAGCAGCCCCTGGGGACTCGGGGAGCTGTTTTTT. Protein sequence: CASSPWGLGELFF.

In its sample, this clone was seen a few times. The rearrangement joins TRBV29-1 to TRBJ2-1, with no clear D. Germline loops: CDR1 SQVTM, CDR2 ANQGSEA. V was shortened by 8 bases and J by 4 bases, with 15 bases between the two germline ends. The CDR3 is made up of 13 amino acids. CDR3 in amino acids: CSSTNTDYNEQFF. The CDR3 nucleotides are TGCAGCTCCACGAACACAGATTACAATGAGCAGTTCTTC.

This clone was seen a few times. The CDR3 loop is CASSLGVSVYTEAFF. For the CDR3, the DNA is TGTGCCAGCAGCTTGGGGGTGAGCGTTTACACTGAAGCTTTCTTT. The V call is TRBV5-6, the J call TRBJ1-1; D gene ambiguous. V was cut by 0 bases and J by 3 bases, with 12 bases left in between. The CDR3 is made up of 15 amino acids. Per the germline V gene, CDR1 is SGHDT and CDR2 is YYEEEE.

The rearrangement uses TRBV7-8 and TRBJ1-6, with D possibly TRBD1 on 5 matching bases. CDR3 length: 16 residues. V lost 2 bases and J 6 bases, leaving 14 bases between the germline ends. Germline V CDR1 and CDR2: SGHVS, FQNEAQ. The CDR3 DNA is TGTGCCAGCAGCTTATGGGGAGGTGGGGGTAATTCACCCCTCCACTTT. Its translation: CASSLWGGGGNSPLHF.

This clone was seen only once. The J gene is TRBJ1-2, the V gene TRBV5-1, with 7 bases aligning to TRBD1. J gave up 0 bases and V 0 bases, and 5 bases lay outside the gene matches. CDR3 size: 16 residues. Per the germline V gene, CDR1 is SGHRS and CDR2 is YFSETQ. The CDR3 here is CASSLGQGGSNYGYTF. CDR3 coding DNA: TGCGCCAGCAGCTTGGGGCAGGGGGGCTCTAACTATGGCTACACCTTC.

Only a few counts were recorded for this clone. The chain joins TRBV9 to TRBJ1-3; D might be TRBD1 (6 bases). V was shortened by 4 bases and J by 1 base, with 18 bases between the two germline ends. Per the germline V gene, CDR1 is SGDLS and CDR2 is YYNGEE. This CDR3 comprises 17 residues. CDR3 residues: CASSTGEGGPSGNTIYF. In DNA form, the CDR3 reads TGTGCCAGCAGCACGGGCGAGGGGGGGCCGTCTGGAAACACCATATATTTT.

The chain couples TRBV6-6 to TRBJ2-5; 11 bases match TRBD1. The CDR3 covers 16 residues. J gave up 3 bases and V 0 bases, and 3 bases lay outside the gene matches. Germline V CDR1 and CDR2: MNHNY, SVGAGI (reference sequence). The CDR3 region is CASSYSGQGAKETQYF. As DNA, the CDR3 is TGTGCCAGCAGTTACTCCGGACAGGGGGCCAAAGAGACCCAGTACTTC.

CDR3 residues: CASSVAGGANSYEQYF. The CDR3, as DNA: TGTGCCAGCAGCGTAGCCGGTGGAGCGAACTCCTACGAGCAGTACTTC. The chain couples TRBV9 to TRBJ2-7; no clear D. V shed 0 bases and J shed 0 bases, with 13 bases lying between them. The CDR3 runs 16 residues. In germline, CDR1 is SGDLS, CDR2 YYNGEE.

CDR3 nucleotide sequence: TGTGCCAGCAGCGTAGGAACAATAGAGACCCAGTACTTC. It encodes CASSVGTIETQYF. This chain joins TRBV9 and TRBJ2-5; D not certain. V was clipped by 0 bases and J by 4 bases, with 7 bases between them. The CDR3 has 13 residues. Germline V gives CDR1 SGDLS, CDR2 YYNGEE.

V is TRBV27 and J is TRBJ1-2, with D unclear. CDR1 and CDR2 (germline): MNHEY, SMNVEV (reference sequence). CDR3 length: 14 amino acids. V was cut by 4 bases and J by 3 bases, with 12 bases left in between. The CDR3 loop reads CASSSSSRYYGYTF. The CDR3 DNA sequence: TGTGCCAGCAGTTCTAGCAGTCGATACTATGGCTACACCTTC.

The V gene is TRBV7-6, the J gene TRBJ1-1; D is undetermined. CDR1 and CDR2 from the germline V gene are SGHVS and FNYEAQ. The length of the CDR3 is 14 residues. The germline V and J ends were trimmed by 1 base and 7 bases, with 13 bases remaining between them. The CDR3: CASSLVSLASEAFF. In nucleotides, the CDR3 is TGTGCCAGCAGCTTAGTCTCATTGGCCAGTGAAGCTTTCTTT.

This chain uses TRBV12-5 with TRBJ2-5, with 14 bases matching TRBD2. From germline, CDR1 is LGHNT and CDR2 FRNRAP. This CDR3 region has 16 residues. Trimming at V came to 5 bases and at J to 2 bases, leaving 4 bases not matched to a gene. The DNA of the CDR3 is TGTGCTAGTGGTACCGGACTAGCGGGGGGACAAGAGACCCAGTACTTC. Translation gives CASGTGLAGGQETQYF.

This clone was counted a few times. The chain is built from TRBV30 and TRBJ1-1; maybe TRBD1 (6 bases). Germline V lookup: CDR1 GTSNPN, CDR2 SVGIG (reference sequence). Trimming removed 2 bases at V and 4 bases at J, with 14 bases between. The CDR3 loop spans 14 amino acids. CDR3 bases: TGTGCCTGGAGTCCAAGCAGGGGACGCACTGAAGCTTTCTTT. The encoded protein is CAWSPSRGRTEAFF.

The rearrangement joins TRBV28 to TRBJ2-1; D possibly corresponds to TRBD2 (8 bases). Germline CDR1 reads MDHEN; CDR2 reads SYDVKM. Deletions cut 7 bases from V and 8 bases from J, with 18 bases between. This CDR3 spans 14 amino acids. DNA of the CDR3: TGTGCCAGCACCTCGGGAGGGACAGTCTATGAGCAGTTCTTC. This sequence encodes CASTSGGTVYEQFF.

V usage is TRBV5-1 and J usage is TRBJ1-1; perhaps TRBD1 as D (5 bases). CDR3 length: 15 amino acids. The germline gives CDR1 SGHRS, CDR2 YFSETQ. V shed 5 bases and J shed 3 bases, with 17 bases lying between them. CDR3 sequence: CASSRGGGEDTEAFF. The DNA of the CDR3 is TGCGCCAGCAGTCGGGGGGGAGGTGAGGACACTGAAGCTTTCTTT. The full variable domain, in which reference TRBV5-1 and TRBJ1-1 provide the parts outside the CDR3, is KAGVTQTPRYLIKTRGQQVTLSCSPISGHRSVSWYQQTPGQGLQFLFEYFSETQRNKGNFPGRFSGRQFSNSRSEMNVSTLELGDSALYLCASSRGGGEDTEAFFGQGTRLTVV.

This chain connects TRBV7-8 to TRBJ2-7, with 9 bases fitting TRBD1. This CDR3 region has 15 residues. The V and J ends lost 0 bases and 5 bases, in that order; junction bases with no gene match: 5. Germline V gene sequence: CDR1 SGHVS, CDR2 FQNEAQ. The CDR3 spells CASSLAGTGSHEQYF. For the CDR3, the DNA is TGTGCCAGCAGCTTAGCCGGGACAGGGTCCCACGAGCAGTACTTC.

Here the CDR3 DNA reads TGTGCCAGAAGCCCCGTCCCGGGACAGGGATTCCGGCCAAACATTCAGTACTTC. As protein: CARSPVPGQGFRPNIQYF. This rearrangement joins TRBV7-5 to TRBJ2-4; the table's TRBD1 call for D was not verified on the DNA. TRBV7-5 is termed a pseudogene. The CDR3 length is 18 residues.

This rearrangement joins TRBV10-1 to TRBJ2-5; maybe TRBD1 (6 bases). The CDR3 runs 16 residues. V was pared by 5 bases and J by 2 bases, with 18 bases between. Per germline, CDR1 WNHNN and CDR2 SYGVQD (reference sequence). CDR3 amino acids: CASSSEKTGDQETQYF. The CDR3 nucleotides read TGCGCCAGCAGTTCCGAAAAGACAGGAGATCAAGAGACCCAGTACTTC.

The CDR3 DNA reads as TGTGCCAGCACCGACAGGGTTAATGAAAAACTGTTTTTT. This gives the protein CASTDRVNEKLFF. The chain couples TRBV7-9 to TRBJ1-4; 7 nucleotides line up with TRBD1. The V gene end was trimmed by 7 bases and the J gene end by 4 bases; junction bases not matched to a gene: 3. Germline V gives CDR1 SEHNR, CDR2 FQNEAQ (reference sequence). The CDR3 loop spans 13 amino acids.

The gene calls are TRBV29-1 and TRBJ2-6; D perhaps matches TRBD1 (5 bases). The ends were cut back, 5 bases at V and 1 base at J, with 6 bases in the middle. Germline V gene lookup returns CDR1 SQVTM and CDR2 ANQGSEA. There are 13 residues in the CDR3. The CDR3 DNA is TGCAGCGTTCCAGGGTCTGGGGCCAACGTCCTGACTTTC. It yields the protein CSVPGSGANVLTF.

The gene calls are TRBV27 and TRBJ2-2, with D maybe TRBD2 (5 bases). The CDR3 has 15 residues. Trimming pared 4 bases from V and 5 bases from J, leaving 14 bases between. CDR1 MNHEY and CDR2 SMNVEV come from the germline V gene (reference sequence). The CDR3 DNA follows: TGTGCCAGCAGTTCTAGACCCGGCGGGACCGGGGAGCTGTTTTTT. Translated, it gives CASSSRPGGTGELFF.

This clone was counted only a few times. The rearrangement links TRBV30 to TRBJ2-7; possibly TRBD2 for D (5 bases). Germline V gene data show CDR1 as GTSNPN and CDR2 as SVGIG (reference sequence). The CDR3 has 14 residues. Trimming stripped 4 bases from V and 3 bases from J, with 16 bases between. The CDR3 nucleotides are TGTGCCTGGACTCGTACCCTGGGGAGCTACGAGCAGTACTTC. Its protein product is CAWTRTLGSYEQYF.

A remark on this clone: This specimen includes other DNA sequences encoding the same CDR3. This sequence joins TRBV27 and TRBJ1-2; D gene unclear. V lost 3 bases and J lost 10, with 21 bases in between. The CDR3 extends over 15 amino acids. Germline assignment: CDR1 MNHEY and CDR2 SMNVEV (reference sequence). Written as DNA, the CDR3 is TGTGCCAGCAGTTTCTCCGGGGAGTATATGGAAGACTACACCTTC. Residues: CASSFSGEYMEDYTF.

This clone occurred a few times. CDR3 region: CASSILIYRTGPVGAGEEQFF. The CDR3 DNA is TGTGCCAGTAGTATCTTAATTTACCGGACAGGGCCAGTGGGGGCGGGAGAAGAGCAGTTCTTC. This chain uses TRBV19 with TRBJ2-1; perhaps TRBD1 as D (8 bases). CDR3 length: 21 amino acids. V was pared by 3 bases and J by 10 bases, with 37 bases between. Germline V gene lookup returns CDR1 LNHDA and CDR2 SQIVND (reference sequence). Full variable domain (outside the CDR3, taken from reference TRBV19 and TRBJ2-1): DGGITQSPKYLFRKEGQNVTLSCEQNLNHDAMYWYRQDPGQGLRLIYYSQIVNDFQKGDIAEGYSVSREKKESFPLTVTSAQKNPTAFYLCASSILIYRTGPVGAGEEQFFGPGTRLTVL.

V is TRBV5-1 and J is TRBJ2-5; TRBD1 matches at 7 bases. The DNA end is more similar to TRBJ2-7, so the J call may be wrong. The CDR3 runs to 15 residues. Looked up from germline, CDR1 is SGHRS and CDR2 is YFSETQ. Written as DNA, the CDR3 is TGCGCCAGCAGCCCTTGGGACAGCAACAACTACGAGCAGTACTTC. Its protein product is CASSPWDSNNYEQYF.